This TCR beta chain was documented in a study of tumor-infiltrating lymphocytes in primary liver carcinoma. Germline trimming cut 6 bases from V and 10 bases from J; bases unmatched to any gene: 12. The CDR3 has 14 residues. Germline assignment: CDR1 MNHNS and CDR2 SASEGT. For this clonotype: The CDR3 does not end in the conserved phenylalanine or tryptophan, so this is likely a read error.

Reverse transcription of around 0.45 ug total RNA with a constant-region primer produced TCR beta cDNA. Three nested multiplex PCR rounds, a slightly modified ARM-PCR, produced the libraries for TCR beta. The first two PCR rounds, around 10 cycles each, used TRBV1-TRBV30 forward primers and a C-beta reverse primer. Each CDR3 protein is one row after TCRdb ran MiXCR on the multiplex PCR reads. The table lists around 330,000 distinct CDR3 sequences, about 60% of them singletons. The blood RNA (from unsorted whole blood) was obtained, and germline DNA was also extracted. V is TRBV6-1 and J is TRBJ2-1; 7 nucleotides align to TRBD2. The sequence derives from a man aged 40-49 years with primary liver carcinoma and hepatitis B virus infection. The source material was peripheral blood. The CDR3, as DNA: TGTGCCAGCAGGGCGTTAGGGCGGGAGCGCGAGCAGTTCTTG. As protein: CASRALGREREQFL.